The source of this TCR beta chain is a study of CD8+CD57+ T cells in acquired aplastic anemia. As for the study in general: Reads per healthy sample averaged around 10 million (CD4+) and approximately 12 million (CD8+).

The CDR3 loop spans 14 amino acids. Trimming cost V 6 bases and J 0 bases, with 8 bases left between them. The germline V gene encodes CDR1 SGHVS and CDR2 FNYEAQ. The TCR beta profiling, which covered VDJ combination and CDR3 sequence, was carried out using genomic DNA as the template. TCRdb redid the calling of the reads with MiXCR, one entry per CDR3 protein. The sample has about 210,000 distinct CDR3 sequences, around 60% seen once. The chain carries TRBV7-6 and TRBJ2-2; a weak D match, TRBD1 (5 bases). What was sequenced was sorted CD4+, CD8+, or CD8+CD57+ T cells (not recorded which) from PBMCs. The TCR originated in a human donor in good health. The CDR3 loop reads CASSRQPNTGELFF. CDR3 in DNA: TGTGCCAGCAGTCGACAGCCGAACACCGGGGAGCTGTTTTTT.